Only a few counts were recorded for the clone carrying this T cell receptor (beta chain). Antigen unknown. The entry originates in a study of cytomegalovirus exposure and HLA in healthy donors. Study results and limitations: After further analysis at a later stage, 16,951 TCR beta sequences were associated with HLA alleles at 0.05 false discovery rate.

The PCR ran on 60 Vbeta and 13 Jbeta primers. TCRdb keeps only in-frame clones here, not all; method: immunoSEQ multiplex PCR. This sample yields over 110,000 clones, of which under 90% are seen a single time; around 2.4% belongs to the top ten. The CDR3 runs to 16 residues. Unmatched junction bases numbered 4, after V lost 0 bases and J lost 2 bases. CDR1 and CDR2 (germline): SGHDN, FVKESK. This TCR was recovered from a male donor in good health and CMV-seronegative. The sequenced material came from PBMCs. The J gene is TRBJ2-1, the V gene TRBV14; 7 nucleotides match TRBD2. CDR3 residues: CASSQDASGPYNEQFF. The CDR3 coding sequence is TGTGCCAGCAGCCAAGATGCTAGCGGACCCTACAATGAGCAGTTCTTC.